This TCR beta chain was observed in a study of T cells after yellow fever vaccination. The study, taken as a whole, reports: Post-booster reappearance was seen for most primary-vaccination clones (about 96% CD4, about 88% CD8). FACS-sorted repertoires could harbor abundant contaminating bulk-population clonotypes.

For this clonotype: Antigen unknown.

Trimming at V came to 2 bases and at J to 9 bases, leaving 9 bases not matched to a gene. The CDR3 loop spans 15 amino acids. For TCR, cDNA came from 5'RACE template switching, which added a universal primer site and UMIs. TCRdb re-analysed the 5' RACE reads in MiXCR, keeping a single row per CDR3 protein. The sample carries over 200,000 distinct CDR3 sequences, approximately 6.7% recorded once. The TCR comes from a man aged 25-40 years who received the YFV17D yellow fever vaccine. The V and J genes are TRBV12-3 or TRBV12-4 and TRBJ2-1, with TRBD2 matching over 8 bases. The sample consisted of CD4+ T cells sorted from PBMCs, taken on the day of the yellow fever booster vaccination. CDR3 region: CASSLSAGGVREQFF. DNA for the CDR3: TGTGCCAGCAGTTTATCGGCGGGAGGTGTGCGTGAGCAGTTCTTC.